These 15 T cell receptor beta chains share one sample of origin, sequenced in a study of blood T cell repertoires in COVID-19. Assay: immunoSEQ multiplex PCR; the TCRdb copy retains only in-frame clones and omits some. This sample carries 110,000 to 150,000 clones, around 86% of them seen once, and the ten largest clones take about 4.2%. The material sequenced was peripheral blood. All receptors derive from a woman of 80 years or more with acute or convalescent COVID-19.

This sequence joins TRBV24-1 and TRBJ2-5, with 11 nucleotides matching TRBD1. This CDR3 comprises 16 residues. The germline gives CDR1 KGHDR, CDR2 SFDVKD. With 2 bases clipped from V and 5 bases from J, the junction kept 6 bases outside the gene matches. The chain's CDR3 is CATSDSGTGGLETQYF. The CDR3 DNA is TGTGCCACCAGTGATTCCGGGACAGGGGGATTGGAGACCCAGTACTTC.

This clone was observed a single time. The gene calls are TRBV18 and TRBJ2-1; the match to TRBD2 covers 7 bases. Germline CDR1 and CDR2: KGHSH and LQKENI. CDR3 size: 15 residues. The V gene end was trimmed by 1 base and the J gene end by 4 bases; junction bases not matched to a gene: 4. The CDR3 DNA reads TGTGCCAGCTCACCACAAGGCGGGGGTTACAATGAGCAGTTCTTC. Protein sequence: CASSPQGGGYNEQFF.

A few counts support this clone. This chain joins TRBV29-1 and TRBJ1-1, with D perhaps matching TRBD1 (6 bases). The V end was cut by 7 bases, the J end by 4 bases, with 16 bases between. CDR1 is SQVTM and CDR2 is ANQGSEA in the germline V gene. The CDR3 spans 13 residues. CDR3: CSAKGDTFTEAFF. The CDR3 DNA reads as TGCAGCGCTAAGGGGGACACCTTCACTGAAGCTTTCTTT.

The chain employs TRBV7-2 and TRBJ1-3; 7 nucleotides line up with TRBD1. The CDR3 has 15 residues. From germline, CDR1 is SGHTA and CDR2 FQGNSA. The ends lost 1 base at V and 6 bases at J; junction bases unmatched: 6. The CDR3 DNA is TGTGCCAGCAGCTTAGGGGACAGCGCACAAAACACCATATATTTT. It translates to CASSLGDSAQNTIYF.

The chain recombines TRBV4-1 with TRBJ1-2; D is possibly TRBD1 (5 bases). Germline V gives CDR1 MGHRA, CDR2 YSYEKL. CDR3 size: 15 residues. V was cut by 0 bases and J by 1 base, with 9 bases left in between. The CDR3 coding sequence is TGCGCCAGCAGCCAAGAAACAGGTTTTAACTATGGCTACACCTTC. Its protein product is CASSQETGFNYGYTF.

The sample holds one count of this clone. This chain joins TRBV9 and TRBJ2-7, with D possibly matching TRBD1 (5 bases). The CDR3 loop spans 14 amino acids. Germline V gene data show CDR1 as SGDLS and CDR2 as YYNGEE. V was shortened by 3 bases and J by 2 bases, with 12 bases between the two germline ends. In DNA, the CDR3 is TGTGCCAGCAGCGAAGGGGCAGAGACCTACGAGCAGTACTTC. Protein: CASSEGAETYEQYF.

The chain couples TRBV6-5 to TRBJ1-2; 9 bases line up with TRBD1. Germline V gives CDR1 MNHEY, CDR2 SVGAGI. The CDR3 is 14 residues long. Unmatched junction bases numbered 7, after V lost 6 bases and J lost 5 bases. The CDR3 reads CASSRDRAPYGYTF. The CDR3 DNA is TGTGCCAGCAGCAGGGACAGGGCCCCGTATGGCTACACCTTC.

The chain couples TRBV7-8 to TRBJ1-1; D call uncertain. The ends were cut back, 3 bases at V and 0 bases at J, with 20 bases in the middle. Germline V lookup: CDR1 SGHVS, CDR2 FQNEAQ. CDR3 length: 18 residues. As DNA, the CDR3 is TGTGCCAGCAGCTTCACCTTACTGGCGGAATATGTGAACACTGAAGCTTTCTTT. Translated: CASSFTLLAEYVNTEAFF.

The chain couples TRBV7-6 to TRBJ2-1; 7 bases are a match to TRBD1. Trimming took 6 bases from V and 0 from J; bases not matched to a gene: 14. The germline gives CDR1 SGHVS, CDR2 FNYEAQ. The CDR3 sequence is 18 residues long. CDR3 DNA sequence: TGTGCCAGCAGTTCTAGGGGACAGATTTTCTTCTCCTACAATGAGCAGTTCTTC. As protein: CASSSRGQIFFSYNEQFF. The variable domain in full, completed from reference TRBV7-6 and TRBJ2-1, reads GAGVSQSPRYKVTKRGQDVALRCDPISGHVSLYWYRQALGQGPEFLTYFNYEAQQDKSGLPNDRFSAERPEGSISTLTIQRTEQRDSAMYRCASSSRGQIFFSYNEQFFGPGTRLTVL.

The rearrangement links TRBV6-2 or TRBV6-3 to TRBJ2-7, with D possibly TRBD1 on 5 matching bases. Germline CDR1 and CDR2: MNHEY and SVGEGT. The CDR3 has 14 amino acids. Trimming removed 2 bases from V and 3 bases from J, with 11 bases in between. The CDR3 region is CASSYGRVFYEQYF. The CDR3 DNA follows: TGTGCCAGCAGTTACGGCAGGGTGTTCTACGAGCAGTACTTC.

The CDR3 DNA follows: TGTGCCAGCAGCGTACAGGGATTCAATGGCTACACCTTC. Protein product: CASSVQGFNGYTF. The J gene is TRBJ1-2, the V gene TRBV5-6; D may be TRBD1 (6 bases). Germline lookup yields CDR1 SGHDT and CDR2 YYEEEE. V was clipped by 4 bases and J by 6 bases, with 13 bases between them. The CDR3 has 13 residues.

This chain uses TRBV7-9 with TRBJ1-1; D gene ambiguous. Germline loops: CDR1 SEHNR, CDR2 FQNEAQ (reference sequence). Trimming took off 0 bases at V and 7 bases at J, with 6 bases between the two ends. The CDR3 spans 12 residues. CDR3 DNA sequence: TGTGCCAGCAGCTTAGCAGGAGTTGAAGCTTTCTTT. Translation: CASSLAGVEAFF.

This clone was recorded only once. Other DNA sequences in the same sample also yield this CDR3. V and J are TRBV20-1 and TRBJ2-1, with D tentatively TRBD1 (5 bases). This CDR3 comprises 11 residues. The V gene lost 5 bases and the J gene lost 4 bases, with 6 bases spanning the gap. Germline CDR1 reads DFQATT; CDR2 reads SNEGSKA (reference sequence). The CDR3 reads CSASGYNEQFF. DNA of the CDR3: TGCAGTGCTTCAGGGTACAATGAGCAGTTCTTC.

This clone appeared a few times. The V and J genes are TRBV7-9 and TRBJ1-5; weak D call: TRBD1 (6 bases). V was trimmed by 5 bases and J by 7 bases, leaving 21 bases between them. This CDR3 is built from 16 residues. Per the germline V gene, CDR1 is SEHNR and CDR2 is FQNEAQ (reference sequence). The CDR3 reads CASSAHGTKGLQPQHF. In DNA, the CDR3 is TGTGCCAGCAGCGCCCACGGGACAAAGGGCCTGCAGCCCCAGCATTTT.

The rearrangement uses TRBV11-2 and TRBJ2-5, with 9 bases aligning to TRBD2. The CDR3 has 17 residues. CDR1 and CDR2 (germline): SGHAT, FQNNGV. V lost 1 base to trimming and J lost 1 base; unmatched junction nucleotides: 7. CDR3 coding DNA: TGTGCCAGCAGCTTAGGGGTGGCGGGGGGGCCCCAAGAGACCCAGTACTTC. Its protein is CASSLGVAGGPQETQYF.